The next 10 T cell receptor beta chains were all read from a single sample in a study of blood T cell repertoires in COVID-19. The data were produced by immunoSEQ multiplex PCR, yet TCRdb's version contains in-frame clones alone and is incomplete. The sample carries 200,000 to 250,000 clones, roughly 84% recorded once. Source material: peripheral blood. All receptors come from a woman in her forties or fifties with acute or convalescent COVID-19.

The chain is built from TRBV9 and TRBJ2-1; 7 bases map to TRBD1. The V and J ends lost 0 bases and 4 bases, in that order; junction bases with no gene match: 7. The CDR3 extends over 16 amino acids. The V gene's germline CDR1 is SGDLS and CDR2 YYNGEE. CDR3 DNA sequence: TGTGCCAGCAGCGTAGCTGCGGACAGGTTTTACAATGAGCAGTTCTTC. Translating it yields CASSVAADRFYNEQFF.

This rearrangement joins TRBV12-2 to TRBJ1-4. TRBV12-2 is a pseudogene locus. The CDR3 is made up of 14 amino acids. DNA for the CDR3: TGTGCAAGTCGCTTAGGGGGGGTTAATGAAAAACTGTTTTTT. Residues: CASRLGGVNEKLFF.

The genes are TRBV5-8 and TRBJ1-3; TRBD1 agrees at 7 bases. This CDR3 has 12 residues. With 6 bases clipped from V and 4 bases from J, the junction kept 1 base outside the gene matches. Germline CDR1 is SGHTS and CDR2 is YDEGEE. Written as DNA, the CDR3 is TGTGCCAGCATACAGGGGGGAAACACCATATATTTT. It is translated as CASIQGGNTIYF.

The V call is TRBV7-2, the J call TRBJ1-1, with unresolved D. The CDR3 has 13 residues. Between the trimmed V and J ends, which lost 2 bases and 1 base, there was a span of 5 bases. The germline V gene encodes CDR1 SGHTA and CDR2 FQGNSA. The CDR3 spells CASSLMRNTEAFF. The CDR3 DNA follows: TGTGCCAGCAGCTTAATGCGGAACACTGAAGCTTTCTTT. Full variable domain (rest looked up from reference TRBV7-2 and TRBJ1-1): GAGVSQSPSNKVTEKGKDVELRCDPISGHTALYWYRQSLGQGLEFLIYFQGNSAPDKSGLPSDRFSAERTGGSVSTLTIQRTQQEDSAVYLCASSLMRNTEAFFGQGTRLTVV.

The chain uses TRBV7-3 and TRBJ2-1; 9 bases align to TRBD1. V lost 2 bases, J lost 6 bases, and 5 bases stayed unmatched. The CDR3 loop spans 15 amino acids. Germline V CDR1 and CDR2: SGHTA, FQGTGA. CDR3: CASSLQGGQGNEQFF. CDR3 sequence (DNA): TGTGCCAGCAGCTTACAAGGGGGACAGGGCAATGAGCAGTTCTTC.

The genes are TRBV7-2 and TRBJ1-1; D is unclear. CDR3 length: 13 residues. The germline V gene encodes CDR1 SGHTA and CDR2 FQGNSA. V lost 1 base and J 1 base, leaving 4 bases between the germline ends. DNA for the CDR3: TGTGCCAGCAGCTTAGTCGGGAACACTGAAGCTTTCTTT. Amino acid sequence: CASSLVGNTEAFF.

The chain joins TRBV2 to TRBJ1-1, with D perhaps matching TRBD1 (6 bases). The CDR3 runs to 14 residues. Deletions cut 4 bases from V and 3 bases from J, with 12 bases between. Germline V gene sequence: CDR1 SNHLY, CDR2 FYNNEI. CDR3 residues: CASSVGGVDTEAFF. DNA for the CDR3: TGTGCCAGCAGTGTAGGGGGGGTGGACACTGAAGCTTTCTTT.

V usage is TRBV2 and J usage is TRBJ1-1, with 7 bases lining up with TRBD1. J was trimmed by 6 bases and V by 2 bases; bases with no gene match: 12. CDR1 and CDR2 from the germline V gene are SNHLY and FYNNEI. The CDR3 runs to 16 residues. The CDR3 DNA reads as TGTGCCAGCAGTGAATTCAGGACAGGAAGGGGCGCTGAAGCTTTCTTT. It encodes CASSEFRTGRGAEAFF.

The chain couples TRBV2 to TRBJ1-4; 7 positions agree with TRBD1. The junction had 4 bases not matched to a gene; V was cut back by 6 bases and J by 3 bases. The CDR3 has 14 amino acids. Germline CDR1 is SNHLY and CDR2 is FYNNEI. The CDR3 loop reads CASRWTGSNEKLFF. CDR3 nucleotide sequence: TGTGCCAGCAGGTGGACAGGATCTAATGAAAAACTGTTTTTT. Complete variable domain (other parts from reference TRBV2 and TRBJ1-4): EPEVTQTPSHQVTQMGQEVILRCVPISNHLYFYWYRQILGQKVEFLVSFYNNEISEKSEIFDDQFSVERPDGSNFTLKIRSTKLEDSAMYFCASRWTGSNEKLFFGSGTQLSVL.

The chain links TRBV2 to TRBJ2-7; a possible D gene is TRBD1 (6 bases). The CDR3 runs to 14 residues. Germline-derived CDR1 and CDR2 are SNHLY and FYNNEI. The V end was cut by 6 bases, the J end by 1 base, with 13 bases between. CDR3 DNA: TGTGCCAGCAGAGACGACAGGTTTTCCTACGAGCAGTACTTC. This encodes CASRDDRFSYEQYF.